This T cell receptor (beta chain) emerged from a study of human T cells and chemical hapten exposure (dated by TCRdb to 2020 to 2023). Regarding the complete study: For sensitization, 2% DPC in acetone was applied to a 2 cm by 2 cm area of upper inner arm skin. Weekly therapeutic DPC doses were additionally applied to the scalp of patients throughout the roughly 24-week study period. Patch tests used Finn chambers with 0.01% DPC on the upper back, scored after 6 days by International Contact Dermatitis Research Group standards. The patient cohort, mostly female, included alopecia areata with under or over 50% scalp involvement, alopecia totalis and alopecia universalis. Libraries were combined into a pool for sequencing, and differences in TCR yield between samples came mainly from small differences in library volumes within the pool. Peripheral blood TCR repertoire changes were tracked in vivo in alopecia patients during primary and secondary sensitization to the hapten diphenylcyclopropenone (DPC). Blood was sampled from patients pre-sensitization (week 0) and at 2, 6 and about 24 weeks after DPC sensitization. Twenty-nine alopecia patients provided blood for TCR sequencing at one to four time points (pre-sensitization, 2, 6 and 24 weeks). On the study overall, not on this receptor specifically: Compared with pre-sensitization or healthy control sets, expanded TCRs formed significantly more large CDR3 similarity clusters, which is consistent with antigen-driven responses. Patch test score was positively correlated with the number of PT1 expanded TCRs, with significance at thresholds 8, 16 and 32 but not at 4. Because all patients had alopecia, a presumed autoimmune disease, the immune response of the patients might differ from that of healthy individuals. Repeated subsampling changed both the strength of the expansion versus patch-test correlation and the threshold at which that correlation became significant. No change with DPC sensitization was found in the number of TCRs above 1 in 1000 frequency, and no evidence of global repertoire structure alterations was found.

The method behind the library was RACE. For sequencing, a NextSeq 500 was employed. During library preparation, unique molecular identifiers were attached to individual cDNA molecules so that TCRs could be counted quantitatively and reproducibly. Each blood RNA sample was used to sequence both TCR alpha and TCR beta chains. Per the authors' processing: A median of about 87,000 TCRs per sample was observed, with a range of roughly 23,224 to 750,000. The Decombinator software suite was used to annotate V, J and CDR3 in the TCR reads. Every sample was subsampled to the same number of TCRs (28,000) for the PS versus PT1 abundance plots. TCRs were defined as expanded if absent before sensitization and observed at least eight times at the 2-week time point. The raw public reads went through TCRdb reprocessing: fastp at Q25, MiXCR clone calling, in-frame beta chains kept. Each entry merges the rows of one CDR3 protein and shows their most common DNA and genes. The V and J calls come from TCRdb's annotation, not from the publication. In all, the sample holds just under 350,000 distinct CDR3 sequences, and under 9% of those were seen once. 8% to 9% of the sample is taken by the ten largest.

This clonotype was counted only a few times. It lacks a known antigen. No much larger clone exists at a distance of one base, and base qualities are not known. Taken with the paper, the label for time point translates to: patch test 1, 2 weeks after DPC sensitization. In light of the paper, this sample's treatment or condition label describes: therapeutic diphenylcyclopropenone sensitization with weekly scalp DPC. At each patch-test visit, blood was drawn before the patch test was applied. Patients were eligible if aged 18 to 70, diagnosed with alopecia and judged suitable for DPC therapy, and pregnant patients were excluded. Unfractionated whole blood was collected in Tempus Blood RNA tubes, and total RNA was extracted from that blood. V has 5 bases trimmed and J has 4 bases trimmed; junction bases matching no gene number 15. Inclusive of the bounding cysteine and phenylalanine, the CDR3 is 17 residues long. The read is trimmed to its CDR3 DNA, 51 bases read in frame from base 1. The germline V gene (reference sequence) gives CDR1 as SEHNR and CDR2 as FQNEAQ.

In this chain, TRBV7-9 is recombined with TRBJ1-2; the central 8 bases match TRBD1. The material was whole blood, obtained in connection with sensitization to the hapten diphenylcyclopropenone (DPC). The clonotype originates from a woman in her late teens or twenties with alopecia areata. Some clones in this sample may be carry-over from other donors' samples. The nucleotides read TGTGCCAGCAGCGGGACAGGAGAGCATACCTCTTTCTATGGCTACACCTTC. Its protein is CASSGTGEHTSFYGYTF. The CDR3 plus the reference TRBV7-9 and TRBJ1-2 genes for the other parts give the full variable domain: DTGVSQNPRHKITKRGQNVTFRCDPISEHNRLYWYRQTLGQGPEFLTYFQNEAQLEKSRLLSDRFSAERPKGSFSTLEIQRTEQGDSAMYLCASSGTGEHTSFYGYTFGSGTRLTVV.